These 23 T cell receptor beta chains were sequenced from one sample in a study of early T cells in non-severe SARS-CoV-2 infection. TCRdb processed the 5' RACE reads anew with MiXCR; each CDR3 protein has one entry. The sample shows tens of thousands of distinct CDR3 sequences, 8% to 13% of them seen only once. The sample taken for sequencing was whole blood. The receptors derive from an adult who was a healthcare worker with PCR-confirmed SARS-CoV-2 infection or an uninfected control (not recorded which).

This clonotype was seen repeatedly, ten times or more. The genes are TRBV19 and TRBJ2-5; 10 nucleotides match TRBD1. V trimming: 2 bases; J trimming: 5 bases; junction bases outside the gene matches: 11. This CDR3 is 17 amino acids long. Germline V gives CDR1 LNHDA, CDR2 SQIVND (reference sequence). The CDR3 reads CASSIPRGQGSSETQYF. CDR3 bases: TGTGCCAGTAGTATACCTCGGGGACAGGGGAGTTCGGAGACCCAGTACTTC.

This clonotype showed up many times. CDR3 in amino acids: CASSPRDGYSDEQFF. The CDR3 nucleotides are TGTGCCAGCAGCCCGCGGGACGGTTACTCCGATGAGCAGTTCTTC. This chain uses TRBV7-9 with TRBJ2-1, with TRBD2 as a possible D gene (6 bases). V was pared by 5 bases and J by 8 bases, with 19 bases between. The CDR3 totals 15 residues. CDR1 is SEHNR, CDR2 FQNEAQ, per germline (reference sequence).

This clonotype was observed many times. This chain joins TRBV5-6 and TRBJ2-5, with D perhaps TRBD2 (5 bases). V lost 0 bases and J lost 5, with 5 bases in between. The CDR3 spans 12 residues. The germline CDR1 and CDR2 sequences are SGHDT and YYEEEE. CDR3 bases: TGTGCCAGCAGCTTGGGGGAGGAGACCCAGTACTTC. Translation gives CASSLGEETQYF.

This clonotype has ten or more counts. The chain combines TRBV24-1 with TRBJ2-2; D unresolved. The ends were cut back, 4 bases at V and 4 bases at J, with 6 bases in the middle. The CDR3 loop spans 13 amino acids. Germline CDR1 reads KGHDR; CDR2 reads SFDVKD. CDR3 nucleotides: TGTGCCACCAGTGACCGACCCACCGGGGAGCTGTTTTTT. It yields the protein CATSDRPTGELFF.

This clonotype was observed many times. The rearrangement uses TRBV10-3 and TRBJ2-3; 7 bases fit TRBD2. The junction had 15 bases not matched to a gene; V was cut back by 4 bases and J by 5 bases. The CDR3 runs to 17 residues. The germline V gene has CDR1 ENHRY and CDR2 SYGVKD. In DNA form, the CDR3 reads TGTGCCATCAGTGTTCCCCTAGGGACCGGGGGGAAAGATACGCAGTATTTT. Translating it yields CAISVPLGTGGKDTQYF.

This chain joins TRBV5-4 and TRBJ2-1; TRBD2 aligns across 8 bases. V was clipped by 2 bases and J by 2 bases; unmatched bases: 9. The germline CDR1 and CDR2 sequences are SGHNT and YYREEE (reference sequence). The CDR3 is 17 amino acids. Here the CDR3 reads CASSFDSGSPPYNEQFF. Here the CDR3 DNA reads TGTGCCAGCAGCTTCGACAGCGGGAGCCCTCCCTACAATGAGCAGTTCTTC.

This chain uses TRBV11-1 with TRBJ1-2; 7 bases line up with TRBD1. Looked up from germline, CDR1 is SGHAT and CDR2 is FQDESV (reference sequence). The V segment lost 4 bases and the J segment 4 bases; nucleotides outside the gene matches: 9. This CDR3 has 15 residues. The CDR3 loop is CASSWDSVTPYGYTF. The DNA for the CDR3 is TGTGCCAGCAGCTGGGACAGCGTGACTCCCTATGGCTACACCTTC.

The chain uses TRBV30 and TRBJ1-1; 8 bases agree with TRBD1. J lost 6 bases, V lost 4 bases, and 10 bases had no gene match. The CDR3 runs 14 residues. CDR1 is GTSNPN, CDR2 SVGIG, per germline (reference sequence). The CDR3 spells CAWKNIRGQAEAFF. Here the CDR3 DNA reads TGTGCCTGGAAGAACATCAGGGGGCAGGCTGAAGCTTTCTTT.

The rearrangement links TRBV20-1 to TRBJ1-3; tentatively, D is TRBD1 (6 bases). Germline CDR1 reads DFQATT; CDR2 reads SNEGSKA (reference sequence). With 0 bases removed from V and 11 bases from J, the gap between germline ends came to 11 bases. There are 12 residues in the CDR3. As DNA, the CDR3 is TGCAGTGCTAGAGAGGACAGTTTCTCCATATATTTT. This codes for CSAREDSFSIYF.

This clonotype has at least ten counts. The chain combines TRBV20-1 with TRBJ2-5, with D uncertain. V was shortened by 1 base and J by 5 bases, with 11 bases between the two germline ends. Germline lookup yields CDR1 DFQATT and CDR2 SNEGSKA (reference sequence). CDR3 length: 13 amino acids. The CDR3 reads CSARGRLGETQYF. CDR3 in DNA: TGCAGTGCTAGAGGGCGGCTGGGGGAGACCCAGTACTTC.

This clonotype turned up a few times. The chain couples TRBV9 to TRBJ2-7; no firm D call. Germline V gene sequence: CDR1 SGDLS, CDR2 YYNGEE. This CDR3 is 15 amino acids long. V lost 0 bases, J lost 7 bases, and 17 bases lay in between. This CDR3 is CASSVALEQPREQYF. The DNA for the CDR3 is TGTGCCAGCAGCGTAGCCCTAGAACAACCCAGGGAGCAGTACTTC.

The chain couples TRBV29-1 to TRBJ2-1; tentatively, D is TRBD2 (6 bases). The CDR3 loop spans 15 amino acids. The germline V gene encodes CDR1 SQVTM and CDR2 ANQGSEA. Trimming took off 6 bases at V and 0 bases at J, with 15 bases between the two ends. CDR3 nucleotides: TGCAGCGTACCCATGGGAGGAACCTCCTACAATGAGCAGTTCTTC. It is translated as CSVPMGGTSYNEQFF.

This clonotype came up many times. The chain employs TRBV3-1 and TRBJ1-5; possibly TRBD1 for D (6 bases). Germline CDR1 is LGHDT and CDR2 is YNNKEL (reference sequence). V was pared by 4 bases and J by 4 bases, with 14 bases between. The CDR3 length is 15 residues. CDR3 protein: CASSPRGQLNQPQHF. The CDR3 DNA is TGTGCCAGCAGCCCTCGCGGACAGCTAAATCAGCCCCAGCATTTT.

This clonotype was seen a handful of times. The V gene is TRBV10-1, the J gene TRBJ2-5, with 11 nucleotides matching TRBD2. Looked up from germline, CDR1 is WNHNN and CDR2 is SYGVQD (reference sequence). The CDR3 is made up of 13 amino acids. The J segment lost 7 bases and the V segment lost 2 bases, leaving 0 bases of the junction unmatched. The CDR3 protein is CASSETSGGTQYF. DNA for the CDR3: TGCGCCAGCAGTGAGACTAGCGGGGGGACCCAGTACTTC.

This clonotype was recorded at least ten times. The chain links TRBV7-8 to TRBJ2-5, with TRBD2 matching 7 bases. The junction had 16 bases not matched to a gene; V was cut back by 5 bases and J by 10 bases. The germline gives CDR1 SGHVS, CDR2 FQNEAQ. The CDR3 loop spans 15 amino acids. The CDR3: CASSLPGLPKEGQYF. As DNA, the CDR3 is TGTGCCAGCAGCCTCCCGGGACTACCAAAGGAGGGCCAGTACTTC.

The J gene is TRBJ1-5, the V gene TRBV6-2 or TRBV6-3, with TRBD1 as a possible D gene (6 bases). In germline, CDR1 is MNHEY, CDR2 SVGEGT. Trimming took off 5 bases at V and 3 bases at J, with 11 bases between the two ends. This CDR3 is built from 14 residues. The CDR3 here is CASSQRQDNQPQHF. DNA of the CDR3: TGTGCCAGCAGTCAAAGACAGGACAATCAGCCCCAGCATTTT.

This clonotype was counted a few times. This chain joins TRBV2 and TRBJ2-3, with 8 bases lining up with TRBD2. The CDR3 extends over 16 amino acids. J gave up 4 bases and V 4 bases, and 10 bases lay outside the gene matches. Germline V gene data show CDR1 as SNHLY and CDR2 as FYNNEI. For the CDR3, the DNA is TGTGCCAGCAGTGTGGATCGCGGGAGGAGGGCAGATACGCAGTATTTT. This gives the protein CASSVDRGRRADTQYF.

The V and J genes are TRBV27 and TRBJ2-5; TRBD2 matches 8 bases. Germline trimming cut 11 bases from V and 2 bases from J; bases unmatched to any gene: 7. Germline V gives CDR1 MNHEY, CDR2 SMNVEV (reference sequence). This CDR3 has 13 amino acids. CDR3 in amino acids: CAREGTVQETQYF. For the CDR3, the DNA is TGTGCCCGGGAGGGGACGGTACAAGAGACCCAGTACTTC.

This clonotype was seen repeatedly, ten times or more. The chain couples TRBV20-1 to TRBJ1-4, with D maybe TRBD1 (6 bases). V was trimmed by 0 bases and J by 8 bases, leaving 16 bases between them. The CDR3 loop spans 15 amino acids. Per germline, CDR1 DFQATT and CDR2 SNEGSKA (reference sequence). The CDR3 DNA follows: TGCAGTGCTAGAGATCCTCCCAGGGGCGGGGAAAAACTGTTTTTT. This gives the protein CSARDPPRGGEKLFF.

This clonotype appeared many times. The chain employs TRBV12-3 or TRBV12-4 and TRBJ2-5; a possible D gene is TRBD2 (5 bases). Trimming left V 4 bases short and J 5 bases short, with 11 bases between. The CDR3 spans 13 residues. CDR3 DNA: TGTGCCAGCAGTTCTGGGAGTTTGGAGACCCAGTACTTC. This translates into CASSSGSLETQYF.

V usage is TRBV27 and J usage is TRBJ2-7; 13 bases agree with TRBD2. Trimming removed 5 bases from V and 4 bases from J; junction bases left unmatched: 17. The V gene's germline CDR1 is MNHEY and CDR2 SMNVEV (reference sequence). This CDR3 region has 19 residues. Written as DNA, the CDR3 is TGTGCCAGCAGTGGGCTGTCTGCAAAAGGACTAGCGGGAGTGTACGAGCAGTACTTC. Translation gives CASSGLSAKGLAGVYEQYF.

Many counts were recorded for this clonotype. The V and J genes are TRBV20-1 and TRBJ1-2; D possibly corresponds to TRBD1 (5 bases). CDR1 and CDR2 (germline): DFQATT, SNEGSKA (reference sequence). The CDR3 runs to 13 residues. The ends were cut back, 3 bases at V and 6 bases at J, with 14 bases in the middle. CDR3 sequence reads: CSASREPADGYTF. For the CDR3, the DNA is TGCAGTGCTAGCAGGGAGCCGGCTGATGGCTACACCTTC.

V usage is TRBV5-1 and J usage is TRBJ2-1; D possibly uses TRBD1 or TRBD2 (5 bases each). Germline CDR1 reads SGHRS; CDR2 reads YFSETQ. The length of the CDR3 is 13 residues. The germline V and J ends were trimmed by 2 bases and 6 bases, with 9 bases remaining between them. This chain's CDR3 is CASSLLGANEQFF. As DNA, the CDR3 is TGCGCCAGCAGCTTACTCGGGGCCAATGAGCAGTTCTTC.